This paragraph covers one T cell receptor beta chain sequence. This clonotype was detected ten times or more. Which antigen it targets is not known. Base qualities are not provided; no much larger clone lies one nucleotide away. The sample comes from a study of T-cell memory formation after mild COVID-19 (dated by TCRdb to the early 2020s). Looking at the study overall: TCR sequence clusters from the two donors were largely donor specific. In a couple of donors, T-cell clones that expanded and contracted after mild COVID-19 were followed by sequencing TCRalpha and TCRbeta repertoires longitudinally. The cohort comprised two young, previously healthy adult volunteers, one female and one male. Summary of the overall study and its limitations: Only a couple of mild cases were covered in the study, and larger cohorts including severe cases with pre-infection samples were considered necessary. The detection of some responding clones in pre-infection memory suggests that pre-existing cross-reactive memory T cells joined the SARS-CoV-2 response. Clones that contracted from day 15 to 85 showed balanced CD4/CD8 phenotypes, whereas a second wave of clones that expanded from day 15 to 37 leaned towards CD4+. SARS-CoV-2 specificity was not confirmed for the second-wave clones peaking on day 37. Contracting CD4+ clones turned up mainly in the CM and EM memory subsets, whereas EMRA was where CD8+ clones were enriched.

The germline ends are 12 bases apart after V is trimmed by 7 bases and J by 3 bases. The germline V gene (reference sequence) sets CDR1 to SEHNR and CDR2 to FQNEAQ. The CDR3 contains 13 residues, cysteine and phenylalanine counted. CDR3 DNA only is kept here, 39 bases in frame from base 1. Ficoll-Paque density gradient centrifugation was used to isolate PBMCs. Sequencing was performed on an Illumina NovaSeq 6000. TCRalpha and TCRbeta cDNA libraries were built by 5'RACE with constant-segment primers, adding sample barcodes and unique molecular identifiers. Trizol reagent was used to extract RNA from every sample. The libraries were amplified in two PCR steps, and the second step added a second sample barcode and Illumina TruSeq adapters. The libraries were sequenced on an Illumina NovaSeq using 2 x 150 bp paired-end reads. In the authors' own workflow: The reads were demultiplexed and collapsed into UMI-guided consensus sequences using migec v1.2.7. With mixcr v2.1.11, UMI consensuses were aligned to TRA and TRB V and J templates and assembled into clonotypes. Clonotypes were classified as expanded or contracted when called significant by both edgeR and NoisET, with noise models trained on biological replicates. edgeR calls used a false discovery rate-adjusted p below 0.01 and a log2 fold-change threshold of 1. As an exploratory analysis of dynamics, max-normalized trajectories of the 1000 most abundant clonotypes were examined with PCA combined with hierarchical clustering. Separately sequenced CD4+ and CD8+ repertoires were used to assign a CD4 or CD8 phenotype to each responding clone. The public reads were run again by TCRdb, first through fastp at Q25 and then through MiXCR, and only productive beta chains were kept. Under each unique CDR3 protein, matching rows form one entry showing the most common genes and DNA. TCRdb's processing, not the authors', yielded these V and J calls. The sample table contains roughly 160,000 distinct CDR3 sequences; only one count was recorded for under 15% of them. Clones ranked in the top ten supply about 3.3% of the sample.

This receptor was taken from a young man who had mild COVID-19 (a few samples of this study predate the infection). The sample titles of this study are shuffled in the database, so cell type and time point are left out; the donor was told from shared clones. The sequencing input was PBMCs or a T cell subset sorted from them (not recorded which). The sequence links TRBV7-9 to TRBJ1-1; too little of a D gene remains to name it. The base sequence is TGTGCCAGCACCCCCAGAGAGGACACTGAAGCTTTCTTT. This codes for CASTPREDTEAFF.